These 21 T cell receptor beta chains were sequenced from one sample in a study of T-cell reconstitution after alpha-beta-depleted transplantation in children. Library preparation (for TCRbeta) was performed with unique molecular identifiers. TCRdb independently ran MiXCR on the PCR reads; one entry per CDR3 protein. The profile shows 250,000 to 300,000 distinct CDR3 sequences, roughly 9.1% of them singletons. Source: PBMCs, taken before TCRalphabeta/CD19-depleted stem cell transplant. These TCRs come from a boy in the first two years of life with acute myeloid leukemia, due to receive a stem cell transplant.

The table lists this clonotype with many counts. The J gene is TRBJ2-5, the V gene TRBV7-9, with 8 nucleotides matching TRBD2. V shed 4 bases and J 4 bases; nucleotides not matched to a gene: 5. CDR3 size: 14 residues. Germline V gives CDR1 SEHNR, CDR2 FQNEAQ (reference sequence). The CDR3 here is CASSWGTSGETQYF. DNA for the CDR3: TGTGCCAGCAGCTGGGGGACTAGTGGAGAGACCCAGTACTTC.

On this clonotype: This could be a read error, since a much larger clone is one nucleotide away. This CDR3 reads CATSEQGGQPQHF. CDR3 nucleotide sequence: TGTGCCACCAGTGAGCAGGGGGGTCAGCCCCAGCATTTT. The V call is TRBV24-1, the J call TRBJ1-5; 7 nucleotides match TRBD1. The V gene end was trimmed by 4 bases and the J gene end by 6 bases; junction bases not matched to a gene: 2. Germline-derived CDR1 and CDR2 are KGHDR and SFDVKD. The CDR3 sequence is 13 residues long.

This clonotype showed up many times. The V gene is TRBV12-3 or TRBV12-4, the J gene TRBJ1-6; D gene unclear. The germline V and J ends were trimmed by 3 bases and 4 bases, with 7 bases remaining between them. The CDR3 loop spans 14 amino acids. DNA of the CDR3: TGTGCCAGCAGTTTCGGCGGGTATAATTCACCCCTCCACTTT. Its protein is CASSFGGYNSPLHF.

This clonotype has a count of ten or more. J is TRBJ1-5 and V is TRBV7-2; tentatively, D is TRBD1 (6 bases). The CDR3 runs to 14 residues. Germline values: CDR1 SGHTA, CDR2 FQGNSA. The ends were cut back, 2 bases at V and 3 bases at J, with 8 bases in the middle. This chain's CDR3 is CASSLKGDNQPQHF. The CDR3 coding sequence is TGTGCCAGCAGCTTAAAGGGGGACAATCAGCCCCAGCATTTT.

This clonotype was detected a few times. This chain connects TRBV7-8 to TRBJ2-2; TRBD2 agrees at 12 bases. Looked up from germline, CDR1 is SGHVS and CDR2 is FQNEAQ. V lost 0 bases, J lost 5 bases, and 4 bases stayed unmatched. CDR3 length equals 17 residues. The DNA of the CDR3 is TGTGCCAGCAGCTTAGCGCTAGCGGGAGGGCGAACCGGGGAGCTGTTTTTT. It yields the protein CASSLALAGGRTGELFF.

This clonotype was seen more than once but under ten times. The CDR3 bases are TGCGCCAGCAGCACCAGGACTAGCGGGGGGGCGGGGACCCAGTACTTC. Protein product: CASSTRTSGGAGTQYF. The chain recombines TRBV5-1 with TRBJ2-5; 15 nucleotides match TRBD2. The germline CDR1 and CDR2 sequences are SGHRS and YFSETQ. CDR3 length: 16 residues. Losses at the gene ends were 4 bases for V and 7 bases for J; bases not matched to a gene: 8.

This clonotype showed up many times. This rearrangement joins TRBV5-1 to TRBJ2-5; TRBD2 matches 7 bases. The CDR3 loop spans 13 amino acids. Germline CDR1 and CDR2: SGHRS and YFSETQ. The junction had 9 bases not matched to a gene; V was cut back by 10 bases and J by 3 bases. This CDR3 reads CACRQAGEETQYF. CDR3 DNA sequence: TGCGCCTGCCGCCAGGCGGGGGAAGAGACCCAGTACTTC.

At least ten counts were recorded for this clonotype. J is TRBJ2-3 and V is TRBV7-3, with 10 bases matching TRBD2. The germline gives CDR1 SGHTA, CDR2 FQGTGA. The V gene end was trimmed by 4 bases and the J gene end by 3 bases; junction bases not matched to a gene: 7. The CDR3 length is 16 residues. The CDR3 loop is CASSSGLAVGTDTQYF. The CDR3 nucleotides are TGTGCCAGCAGCTCTGGACTAGCGGTAGGGACAGATACGCAGTATTTT.

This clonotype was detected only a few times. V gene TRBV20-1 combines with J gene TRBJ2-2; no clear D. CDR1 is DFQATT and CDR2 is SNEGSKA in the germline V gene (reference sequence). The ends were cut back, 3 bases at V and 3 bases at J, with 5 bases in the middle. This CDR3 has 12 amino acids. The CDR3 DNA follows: TGCAGTGCTAGCGGCGACACCGGGGAGCTGTTTTTT. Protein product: CSASGDTGELFF.

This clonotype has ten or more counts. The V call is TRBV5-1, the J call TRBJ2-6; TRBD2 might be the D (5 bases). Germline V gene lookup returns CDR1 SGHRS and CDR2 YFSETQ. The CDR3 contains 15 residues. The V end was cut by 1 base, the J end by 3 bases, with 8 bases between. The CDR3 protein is CASSLRGNGANVLTF. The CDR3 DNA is TGCGCCAGCAGCTTGAGAGGGAATGGGGCCAACGTCCTGACTTTC.

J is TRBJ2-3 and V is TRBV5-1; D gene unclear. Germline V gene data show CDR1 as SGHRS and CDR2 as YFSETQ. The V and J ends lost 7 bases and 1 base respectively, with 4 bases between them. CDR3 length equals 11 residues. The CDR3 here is CASGRTDTQYF. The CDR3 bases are TGCGCCAGCGGCCGCACAGATACGCAGTATTTT.

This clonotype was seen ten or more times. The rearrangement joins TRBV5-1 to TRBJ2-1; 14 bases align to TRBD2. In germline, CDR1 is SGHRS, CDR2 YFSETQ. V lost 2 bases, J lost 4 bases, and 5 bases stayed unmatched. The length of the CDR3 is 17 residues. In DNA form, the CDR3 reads TGCGCCAGCAGCTTCCCGGGACTAGCGGGGGCTTACAATGAGCAGTTCTTC. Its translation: CASSFPGLAGAYNEQFF.

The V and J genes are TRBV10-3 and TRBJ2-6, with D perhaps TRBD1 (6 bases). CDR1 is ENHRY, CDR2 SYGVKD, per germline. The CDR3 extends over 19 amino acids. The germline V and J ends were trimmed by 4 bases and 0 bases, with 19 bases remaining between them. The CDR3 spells CAISVAPTQGSSGANVLTF. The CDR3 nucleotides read TGTGCCATCAGTGTAGCCCCGACACAGGGAAGCTCTGGGGCCAACGTCCTGACTTTC.

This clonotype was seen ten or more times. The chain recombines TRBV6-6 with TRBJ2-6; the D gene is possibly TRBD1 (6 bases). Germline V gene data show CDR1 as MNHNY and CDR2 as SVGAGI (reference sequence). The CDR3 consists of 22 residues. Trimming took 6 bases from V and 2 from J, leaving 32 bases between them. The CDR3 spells CASRVTSYGPPTTGTGANVLTF. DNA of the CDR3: TGTGCCAGCAGGGTGACGAGTTACGGTCCTCCAACCACAGGGACTGGGGCCAACGTCCTGACTTTC.

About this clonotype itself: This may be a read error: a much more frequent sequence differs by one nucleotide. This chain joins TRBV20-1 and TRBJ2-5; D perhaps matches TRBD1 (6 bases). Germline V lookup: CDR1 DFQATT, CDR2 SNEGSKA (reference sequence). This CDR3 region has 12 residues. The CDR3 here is CSASRGRKTLYF. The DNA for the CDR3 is TGCAGTGCTAGCAGGGGCAGGAAGACCCTGTACTTC.

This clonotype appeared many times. DNA of the CDR3: TGTGCCAGCAGTTACCCCAATAATGAGCAGTTCTTC. Its translation is CASSYPNNEQFF. The rearrangement links TRBV28 to TRBJ2-1; unclear D gene. Germline CDR1 reads MDHEN; CDR2 reads SYDVKM. Trimming took off 4 bases at V and 7 bases at J, with 8 bases between the two ends. The CDR3 sequence is 12 residues long.

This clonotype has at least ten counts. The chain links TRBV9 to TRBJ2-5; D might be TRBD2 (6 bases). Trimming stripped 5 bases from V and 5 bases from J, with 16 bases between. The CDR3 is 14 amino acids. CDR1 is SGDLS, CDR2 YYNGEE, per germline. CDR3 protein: CASSRGGIQETQYF. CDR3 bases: TGTGCCAGCAGTAGAGGAGGGATTCAGGAGACCCAGTACTTC. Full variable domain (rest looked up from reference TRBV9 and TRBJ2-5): DSGVTQTPKHLITATGQRVTLRCSPRSGDLSVYWYQQSLDQGLQFLIQYYNGEERAKGNILERFSAQQFPDLHSELNLSSLELGDSALYFCASSRGGIQETQYFGPGTRLLVL.

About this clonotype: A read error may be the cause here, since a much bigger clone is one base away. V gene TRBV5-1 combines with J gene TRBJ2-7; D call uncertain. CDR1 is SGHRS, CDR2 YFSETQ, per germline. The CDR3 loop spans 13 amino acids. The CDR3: CDSSLEGSYEQYF. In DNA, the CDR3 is TGCGACAGCAGCTTGGAAGGTTCCTACGAGCAGTACTTC.

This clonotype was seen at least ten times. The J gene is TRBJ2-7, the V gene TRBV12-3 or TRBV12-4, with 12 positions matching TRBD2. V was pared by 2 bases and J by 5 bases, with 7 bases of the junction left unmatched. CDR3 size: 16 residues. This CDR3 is CASSLRWTSGKHEQYF. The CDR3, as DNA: TGTGCCAGCAGTTTACGTTGGACTAGCGGGAAGCACGAGCAGTACTTC.

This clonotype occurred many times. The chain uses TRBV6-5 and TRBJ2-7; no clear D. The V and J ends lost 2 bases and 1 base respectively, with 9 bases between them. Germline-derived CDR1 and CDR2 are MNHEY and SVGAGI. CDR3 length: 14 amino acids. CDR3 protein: CASSYKDFSYEQYF. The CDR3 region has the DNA TGTGCCAGCAGTTACAAAGACTTTTCCTACGAGCAGTACTTC.

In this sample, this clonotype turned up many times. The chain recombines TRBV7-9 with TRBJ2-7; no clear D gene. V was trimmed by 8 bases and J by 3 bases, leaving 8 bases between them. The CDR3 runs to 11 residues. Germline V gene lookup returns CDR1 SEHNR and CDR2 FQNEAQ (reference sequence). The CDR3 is CASGHDYEQYF. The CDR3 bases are TGTGCCAGCGGCCATGACTACGAGCAGTACTTC.